A selection of T cell receptor beta chains follows, all from one sample in a study of control samples from healthy donors and cancer patients. Here immunoSEQ multiplex PCR was the method, and the copy in TCRdb shows in-frame clones only, minus some. The sample has approximately 120,000 clones; roughly 86% are singletons. The sample comprised blood. These receptors all come from a man in his 60s in good health. Each CDR3 is given with its conserved first and last residue. Fields, in order: V gene, J gene, clone size, D gene, CDR3 DNA, CDR3 protein. D genes are given only for firm matches. Size is omitted from some rows. Given values are once, few, many or a class for expanded clones.

V gene: TRBV28
J gene: TRBJ1-4
clone size: .
D gene: .
CDR3 DNA: TGTGCCAGCAGAAAAACAGGGTTGGGTGAAAAACTGTTTTTT
CDR3 protein: CASRKTGLGEKLFF

V gene: TRBV29-1
J gene: TRBJ2-7
clone size: .
D gene: TRBD1
CDR3 DNA: TGCAGCGTTGCGGGGACAGGGACCTACGAGCAGTACTTC
CDR3 protein: CSVAGTGTYEQYF

V gene: TRBV5-6
J gene: TRBJ1-2
clone size: .
D gene: TRBD1
CDR3 DNA: TGTGCCAGCAGCGTAAACAGGGGGCGCAGCGGCTACACCTTC
CDR3 protein: CASSVNRGRSGYTF

V gene: TRBV24-1
J gene: TRBJ1-2
clone size: .
D gene: TRBD1
CDR3 DNA: TGTGCCACCAGTGACGGGGACAGGCTCGGCTACACCTTC
CDR3 protein: CATSDGDRLGYTF

V gene: TRBV19
J gene: TRBJ2-3
clone size: .
D gene: TRBD2
CDR3 DNA: TGTGCCAGTACGACTAGCGGGGTCACAGATACGCAGTATTTT
CDR3 protein: CASTTSGVTDTQYF

V gene: TRBV28
J gene: TRBJ1-5
clone size: .
D gene: .
CDR3 DNA: TGTGCCAGCCGAGACTGGAATCAGCCCCAGCATTTT
CDR3 protein: CASRDWNQPQHF

V gene: TRBV10-2
J gene: TRBJ1-1
clone size: .
D gene: TRBD1
CDR3 DNA: TGCGCCAGCCAGGGACAGGGCAACACTGAAGCTTTCTTT
CDR3 protein: CASQGQGNTEAFF

V gene: TRBV27
J gene: TRBJ1-4
clone size: .
D gene: .
CDR3 DNA: TGTGCCAGCAGAAATATCCTTGCAACTAATGAAAAACTGTTTTTT
CDR3 protein: CASRNILATNEKLFF

V gene: TRBV5-7
J gene: TRBJ1-1
clone size: .
D gene: .
CDR3 DNA: TGTGCCAGCAGCTTGGCCCGAATCCGGGACTTGAACACTGAAGCTTTCTTT
CDR3 protein: CASSLARIRDLNTEAFF

V gene: TRBV6-6
J gene: TRBJ1-1
clone size: .
D gene: .
CDR3 DNA: TGTGCCATCAATCAGAACACTGAAGCTTTCTTT
CDR3 protein: CAINQNTEAFF

V gene: TRBV3-1/TRBV3-2
J gene: TRBJ2-5
clone size: .
D gene: .
CDR3 DNA: TGTGCCAGCAGCCAACTATATGAGACCCAGTACTTC
CDR3 protein: CASSQLYETQYF

V gene: TRBV19
J gene: TRBJ1-5
clone size: once
D gene: .
CDR3 DNA: TGTGCCAGTAGTATGGAGGGGTTGCATCAGCCCCAGCATTTT
CDR3 protein: CASSMEGLHQPQHF

V gene: TRBV6-6
J gene: TRBJ1-3
clone size: .
D gene: .
CDR3 DNA: TGTGCCAGCAGTTACTCCTGGCCCTCTGGAAACACCATATATTTT
CDR3 protein: CASSYSWPSGNTIYF

V gene: TRBV29-1
J gene: TRBJ2-7
clone size: .
D gene: .
CDR3 DNA: TGCAGCGTCTTACAGGGTGTGATCTACGAGCAGTACTTC
CDR3 protein: CSVLQGVIYEQYF

V gene: TRBV6-5
J gene: TRBJ1-4
clone size: .
D gene: .
CDR3 DNA: TGTGCCAGCAGAATTTGGGATCGGGAAAAACTGTTTTTT
CDR3 protein: CASRIWDREKLFF

V gene: TRBV19
J gene: TRBJ1-5
clone size: .
D gene: TRBD1
CDR3 DNA: TGTGCCAGTAGCCCTCAGGGGGCGCAGCCCCAGCATTTT
CDR3 protein: CASSPQGAQPQHF

V gene: TRBV3-1/TRBV3-2
J gene: TRBJ1-1
clone size: .
D gene: .
CDR3 DNA: TGTGCCAGCAGCCAAGCGTCCTTAAACACTGAAGCTTTCTTT
CDR3 protein: CASSQASLNTEAFF

V gene: TRBV28
J gene: TRBJ1-2
clone size: .
D gene: .
CDR3 DNA: TGTGCCAGCACCCAACCCGGGGGGGGGATTGCGGACTATGGCTACACCTTC
CDR3 protein: CASTQPGGGIADYGYTF

V gene: TRBV5-1
J gene: TRBJ2-1
clone size: .
D gene: .
CDR3 DNA: TGCGCCAGCACCCCCCAGGGGCAACCCTACAATGAGCAGTTCTTC
CDR3 protein: CASTPQGQPYNEQFF

V gene: TRBV15
J gene: TRBJ1-1
clone size: .
D gene: TRBD1
CDR3 DNA: TGTGCCACCAGCACTAGACAGGGTAGCGCTGAAGCTTTCTTT
CDR3 protein: CATSTRQGSAEAFF

V gene: TRBV7-2
J gene: TRBJ2-3
clone size: .
D gene: TRBD1
CDR3 DNA: TGTGCCAGCAGCTCAAGGACAGGGCGCACAGATACGCAGTATTTT
CDR3 protein: CASSSRTGRTDTQYF

V gene: TRBV7-8
J gene: TRBJ2-7
clone size: .
D gene: .
CDR3 DNA: TGTGCCAGCAGCCGGGACCGGAGTTACGAGCAGTACTTC
CDR3 protein: CASSRDRSYEQYF

V gene: TRBV27
J gene: TRBJ1-5
clone size: .
D gene: .
CDR3 DNA: TGTGCCAGCAGCATTACCTCAACAGGGAAGGGACAGCCCCAGCATTTT
CDR3 protein: CASSITSTGKGQPQHF

V gene: TRBV10-1
J gene: TRBJ2-7
clone size: .
D gene: .
CDR3 DNA: TGCGCCAGCATAGGGGGTGGGAATGGAGAGCAGTACTTC
CDR3 protein: CASIGGGNGEQYF

V gene: TRBV18
J gene: TRBJ1-3
clone size: .
D gene: .
CDR3 DNA: TGTGCCAGCTCACTGGAGACAGTCTCTGGAAACACCATATATTTT
CDR3 protein: CASSLETVSGNTIYF

V gene: TRBV6-1
J gene: TRBJ1-1
clone size: .
D gene: .
CDR3 DNA: TGTGCCAGCAGTGACAGGAGCTACCGTGAAGCTTTCTTT
CDR3 protein: CASSDRSYREAFF

V gene: TRBV5-5
J gene: TRBJ1-5
clone size: once
D gene: TRBD1
CDR3 DNA: TGTGCCAGCAGCCCTGACAGGGATACATGGGGGAGCAATCAGCCCCAGCATTTT
CDR3 protein: CASSPDRDTWGSNQPQHF

V gene: TRBV7-7
J gene: TRBJ2-7
clone size: once
D gene: TRBD1
CDR3 DNA: TGTGCCAGCAGACGAGGGACAGGACATTACGAGCAGTACTTC
CDR3 protein: CASRRGTGHYEQYF

V gene: TRBV27
J gene: TRBJ2-5
clone size: .
D gene: .
CDR3 DNA: TGTGCCAGCAGCCCGGTGGGGGCGAAAGAGACCCAGTACTTC
CDR3 protein: CASSPVGAKETQYF

V gene: TRBV5-5
J gene: TRBJ1-1
clone size: .
D gene: TRBD1
CDR3 DNA: TGTGCCAGCACCTTTGGGGACAGGGTAAGCCTTGAAGCTTTCTTT
CDR3 protein: CASTFGDRVSLEAFF

V gene: TRBV19
J gene: TRBJ1-4
clone size: .
D gene: .
CDR3 DNA: TGTGCCAGTAGTATTGGTGATGCGGGTGAAAAACTGTTTTTT
CDR3 protein: CASSIGDAGEKLFF

V gene: TRBV28
J gene: TRBJ1-2
clone size: .
D gene: .
CDR3 DNA: TGTGCCAGCAGTTTGTTCGCCTCAAGCCAGGGGAATGGCTACACCTTC
CDR3 protein: CASSLFASSQGNGYTF

V gene: TRBV7-8
J gene: TRBJ2-2
clone size: .
D gene: .
CDR3 DNA: TGTGCCAGCAGCCCAATCTCCGGGACGGACAACACCGGGGAGCTGTTTTTT
CDR3 protein: CASSPISGTDNTGELFF

V gene: TRBV5-1
J gene: TRBJ2-3
clone size: .
D gene: TRBD2
CDR3 DNA: TGCGCCAGCAGCTTGGGGTGGAGCGGGGGCGCAGATACGCAGTATTTT
CDR3 protein: CASSLGWSGGADTQYF

V gene: TRBV2
J gene: TRBJ1-1
clone size: .
D gene: .
CDR3 DNA: TGTGCCAGCAGTGATCGCCCGACAGGCGTCACTGAAGCTTTCTTT
CDR3 protein: CASSDRPTGVTEAFF

V gene: TRBV3-1/TRBV3-2
J gene: TRBJ2-1
clone size: .
D gene: TRBD1
CDR3 DNA: TGTGCCAGCAGCCCACTGACAGGGGCCTTCTTCGTGACCCCAAACAATGAGCAGTTCTTC
CDR3 protein: CASSPLTGAFFVTPNNEQFF

V gene: TRBV5-4
J gene: TRBJ1-1
clone size: .
D gene: .
CDR3 DNA: TGTGCCAGCAGCTTGGTAGAGGGACGGACTGAAGCTTTCTTT
CDR3 protein: CASSLVEGRTEAFF

V gene: TRBV5-1
J gene: TRBJ1-5
clone size: few
D gene: .
CDR3 DNA: TGCGCCAGCAGTCTGGAGGGGCCAAATCAGCCCCAGCATTTT
CDR3 protein: CASSLEGPNQPQHF

V gene: TRBV7-2
J gene: TRBJ1-1
clone size: once
D gene: .
CDR3 DNA: TGTGCCAGCAGCCCCCTCCTGGCCGGGCCTGAGGCTTTCTTT
CDR3 protein: CASSPLLAGPEAFF

V gene: TRBV18
J gene: TRBJ1-1
clone size: .
D gene: .
CDR3 DNA: TGTGCCAGCTCACCAGACATTTTGAACACTGAAGCTTTCTTT
CDR3 protein: CASSPDILNTEAFF

V gene: TRBV3-1/TRBV3-2
J gene: TRBJ2-7
clone size: .
D gene: .
CDR3 DNA: TGTGCCAGCAGCCAAGCGGACACAAAGCAGGAGCAGTACTTC
CDR3 protein: CASSQADTKQEQYF

V gene: TRBV5-1
J gene: TRBJ1-2
clone size: .
D gene: TRBD1
CDR3 DNA: TGCGCCAGCAGCTTCGGGGACAGCCCCGCCTTGCTCTATGGCTACACCTTC
CDR3 protein: CASSFGDSPALLYGYTF